A selection of T cell receptor beta chains follows, all from one sample in a study of cytomegalovirus exposure and HLA in healthy donors. Data came from immunoSEQ multiplex PCR; TCRdb stores just in-frame clones and leaves some out. The listing records about 130,000 clones. Specimen: PBMCs. These TCRs come from a woman aged 35 to 49 in good health and CMV-seronegative. CDR3s include the opening cysteine and the closing phenylalanine or tryptophan. The order of the fields is V gene, J gene, D gene, CDR3 protein, CDR3 DNA. The D gene is left open where the match is weak.

TRBV21-1	TRBJ2-2	.	CASSQGQGVGELFF	TGTGCCAGCAGCCAAGGGCAGGGCGTGGGGGAGCTGTTTTTT
TRBV5-1	TRBJ1-1	.	CASSLAGLGRGTEAFF	TGCGCCAGCAGCTTGGCCGGATTAGGGAGAGGGACTGAAGCTTTCTTT
TRBV5-4	TRBJ2-5	TRBD1	CASSRGQGGQETQYF	TGTGCCAGCAGCCGGGGACAGGGTGGCCAAGAGACCCAGTACTTC
TRBV19	TRBJ2-1	.	CASSIWQGNEQFF	TGTGCCAGTAGTATATGGCAGGGGAATGAGCAGTTCTTC
TRBV4-2	TRBJ1-1	.	CASSQLLGSTGEAFF	TGTGCCAGCAGCCAGCTCCTGGGCTCGACAGGAGAAGCTTTCTTT
TRBV13	TRBJ1-3	.	CASSGDSYSGNTIYF	TGTGCCAGCAGCGGGGACTCCTACTCTGGAAACACCATATATTTT
TRBV7-3	TRBJ1-2	.	CASSLKYAGRLDYGYTF	TGTGCCAGCAGCTTAAAATATGCAGGGAGGTTAGACTATGGCTACACCTTC
TRBV4-3	TRBJ2-7	TRBD2	CASSQGPSGGTLREQYF	TGCGCCAGCAGCCAAGGACCCAGCGGGGGGACTCTTCGCGAGCAGTACTTC
TRBV7-2	TRBJ2-7	TRBD2	CASSLTSGSTYEQYF	TGTGCCAGCAGCTTGACTAGCGGGTCAACCTACGAGCAGTACTTC
TRBV7-2	TRBJ2-2	TRBD1	CASSVDRVDPGELFF	TGTGCCAGCAGCGTGGACAGGGTAGACCCCGGGGAGCTGTTTTTT
TRBV2	TRBJ1-5	.	CAGSPRLWTMSNQPQHF	TGTGCCGGCAGTCCAAGACTCTGGACAATGAGCAATCAGCCCCAGCATTTT
TRBV7-9	TRBJ1-1	.	CASNPGQNTEAFF	TGTGCCAGCAACCCCGGACAGAACACTGAAGCTTTCTTT
TRBV10-2	TRBJ2-5	.	CASQGSQETQYF	TGCGCCAGTCAGGGGAGCCAAGAGACCCAGTACTTC
TRBV10-3	TRBJ1-1	.	CAISEDPGITEAFF	TGTGCCATCAGTGAGGATCCCGGGATCACTGAAGCTTTCTTT
TRBV18	TRBJ1-1	TRBD1	CASSPGQGANTEAFF	TGTGCCAGCTCACCCGGACAGGGGGCAAACACTGAAGCTTTCTTT
TRBV4-1	TRBJ1-2	TRBD1	CASSRGQGAKGYTF	TGCGCCAGCTCCCGGGGGCAGGGGGCAAAGGGCTACACCTTC
TRBV9	TRBJ2-1	TRBD1	CASSEYSQGASYNEQFF	TGTGCCAGCAGCGAATACTCCCAGGGGGCATCCTACAATGAGCAGTTCTTC
TRBV11-2	TRBJ2-2	TRBD2	CASSLRGGRVGVNTGELFF	TGTGCCAGCAGCTTACGGGGGGGCAGGGTCGGGGTAAACACCGGGGAGCTGTTTTTT
TRBV18	TRBJ1-1	.	CASSPPFKGGHSMNTEAFF	TGTGCCAGCTCACCTCCTTTTAAAGGGGGTCATTCAATGAACACTGAAGCTTTCTTT
TRBV7-2	TRBJ1-6	.	CASSPLVGENSPLHF	TGTGCCAGCAGCCCTCTAGTAGGGGAAAATTCACCCCTCCACTTT
TRBV28	TRBJ2-5	TRBD2	CAGSGGRGRETQYF	TGTGCCGGGTCAGGCGGGAGGGGTCGAGAGACCCAGTACTTC
TRBV4-3	TRBJ2-7	TRBD1	CASSQTGQGWHEQYF	TGCGCCAGCAGCCAGACAGGACAGGGGTGGCACGAGCAGTACTTC
TRBV11-2	TRBJ1-6	TRBD1	CASSSSGQANSPLHF	TGTGCCAGCAGCTCCTCGGGACAGGCGAATTCACCCCTCCACTTT
TRBV7-2	TRBJ2-2	.	CAGSLAQNTGELFF	TGTGCCGGCAGCTTAGCCCAGAACACCGGGGAGCTGTTTTTT
TRBV9	TRBJ2-1	TRBD2	CASSVGAGGTYNEQFF	TGTGCCAGCAGCGTAGGAGCGGGGGGCACCTACAATGAGCAGTTCTTC
TRBV6-5	TRBJ1-1	TRBD1	CASSTGDVSSEAFF	TGTGCCAGCAGCACAGGGGACGTATCGTCTGAAGCTTTCTTT
TRBV9	TRBJ2-1	.	CASSFRLDNEQFF	TGTGCCAGCAGCTTCCGACTCGATAATGAGCAGTTCTTC
TRBV25-1	TRBJ2-7	.	CASSEYGTTTEYF	TGTGCCAGCAGTGAATATGGGACAACGACCGAGTACTTC
TRBV7-6	TRBJ2-2	.	CASSPPAGNGGELFF	TGTGCCAGCAGCCCACCGGCGGGGAACGGCGGGGAGCTGTTTTTT
TRBV7-6	TRBJ2-5	.	CASTDLEETQYF	TGTGCCAGCACAGACCTAGAAGAGACCCAGTACTTC
TRBV5-6	TRBJ1-3	.	CASSLGATGNTIYF	TGTGCCAGCAGCTTGGGGGCAACTGGAAACACCATATATTTT
TRBV18	TRBJ1-5	.	CASSPSNSNSNQPQHF	TGTGCCAGCTCACCAAGTAACAGTAATAGCAATCAGCCCCAGCATTTT
TRBV9	TRBJ1-2	.	CASRGGGAQIHYGYTF	TGTGCCAGCAGAGGCGGAGGGGCGCAAATACATTATGGCTACACCTTC
TRBV2	TRBJ1-2	.	CASNPTGTGGYTF	TGTGCCAGCAACCCTACGGGAACGGGGGGCTACACCTTC
TRBV28	TRBJ2-1	TRBD1	CASRSGDRVKEQFF	TGTGCCAGCAGGTCAGGGGACAGGGTGAAAGAGCAGTTCTTC
TRBV10-3	TRBJ2-7	.	CAISEGGAGEQYF	TGTGCCATCAGTGAGGGGGGGGCAGGCGAGCAGTACTTC
TRBV6-6	TRBJ2-5	TRBD2	CASSYLAGEQEAQYF	TGTGCCAGCAGTTACCTAGCGGGGGAACAAGAGGCCCAGTACTTC
TRBV1	TRBJ2-1	.	CTSSAGVYMDEQFF	TGCACCAGCAGCGCGGGGGTCTACATGGATGAGCAGTTCTTC
TRBV6-1	TRBJ1-1	.	CASSLLSGNTEAFF	TGTGCCAGCAGTTTATTATCAGGGAACACTGAAGCTTTCTTT
TRBV28	TRBJ2-7	TRBD1	CASSSSGTGKYEQYF	TGTGCCAGCAGTTCATCCGGGACAGGGAAATACGAGCAGTACTTC
TRBV27	TRBJ2-5	.	CASSYRGKETQYF	TGTGCCAGCAGTTATCGGGGGAAGGAGACCCAGTACTTC
TRBV19	TRBJ2-1	TRBD2	CASSAFTGGSYNEQFF	TGTGCCAGTAGTGCCTTTACGGGGGGCTCCTACAATGAGCAGTTCTTC
TRBV5-6	TRBJ1-5	.	CASSLGRERYQPQHF	TGTGCCAGCAGCTTGGGCAGGGAAAGATATCAGCCCCAGCATTTT
TRBV5-1	TRBJ2-3	TRBD1	CASSFGQGEGTQYF	TGCGCCAGCAGCTTCGGACAGGGGGAGGGTACGCAGTATTTT